This T cell receptor beta chain was captured by sequencing in a study of identifying expanded T cells in peripheral blood. No infections or other immune events were documented during collection. TCRdb's table, derived via immunoSEQ multiplex PCR, lists solely in-frame clones and lacks some. This sample has around 75,000 clones; about nine tenths occur once, and the top ten carry more than 2.5%. Overall study findings and caveats: Over approximately two and four weeks, about 15 and 19 clones changed, versus approximately 1.1 between replicates. Variance in clone template counts between roughly 2-week samples significantly increased with total template count across all healthy donors.

Germline lookup yields CDR1 SGDLS and CDR2 YYNGEE. With 4 bases removed from V and 3 bases from J, the gap between germline ends came to 17 bases. This CDR3 is 15 amino acids long. About this clone: Its antigen is currently unknown.

Sample: blood. The TCR comes from a person aged 18 to 75 in good health. The J gene is TRBJ2-7, the V gene TRBV9; D is undetermined. The DNA for the CDR3 is TGTGCCAGCAGCCCGCTCTCTAGGGTCGACTACGAGCAGTACTTC. It specifies CASSPLSRVDYEQYF.